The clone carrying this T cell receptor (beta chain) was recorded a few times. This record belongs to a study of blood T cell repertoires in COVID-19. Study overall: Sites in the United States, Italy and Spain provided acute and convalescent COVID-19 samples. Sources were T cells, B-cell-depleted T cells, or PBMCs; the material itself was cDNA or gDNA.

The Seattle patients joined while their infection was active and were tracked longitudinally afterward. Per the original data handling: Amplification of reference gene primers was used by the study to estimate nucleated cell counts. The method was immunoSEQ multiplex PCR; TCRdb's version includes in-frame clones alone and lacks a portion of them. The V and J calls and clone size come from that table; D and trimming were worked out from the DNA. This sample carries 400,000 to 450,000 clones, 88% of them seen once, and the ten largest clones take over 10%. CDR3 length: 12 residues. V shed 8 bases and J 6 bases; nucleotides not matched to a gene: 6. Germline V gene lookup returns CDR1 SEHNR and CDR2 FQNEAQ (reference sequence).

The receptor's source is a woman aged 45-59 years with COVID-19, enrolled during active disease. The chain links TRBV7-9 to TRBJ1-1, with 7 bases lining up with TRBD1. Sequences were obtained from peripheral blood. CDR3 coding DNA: TGTGCCAGCGTGAGGGGACAGTCTGAAGCTTTCTTT. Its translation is CASVRGQSEAFF. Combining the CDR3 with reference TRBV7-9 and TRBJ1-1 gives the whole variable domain DTGVSQNPRHKITKRGQNVTFRCDPISEHNRLYWYRQTLGQGPEFLTYFQNEAQLEKSRLLSDRFSAERPKGSFSTLEIQRTEQGDSAMYLCASVRGQSEAFFGQGTRLTVV.